This TCR beta chain was identified in a study of blood T cells in healthy people across ages. Findings and caveats of the study: Leaving the PBMCs unsorted stopped any conclusive comparison of naive versus antigen-experienced cells. Greater diversity and more naive CD4+ cells were seen in long-lived donors than in aged donors.

This clonotype was detected many times. The target antigen is unknown. The authors ran a second PCR of 7 to 11 cycles using a sample-barcoded 5' primer and a J-beta primer mix. Each of the cDNA molecules was tagged by a template-switch adaptor with 12 random nucleotides. One entry per CDR3 protein, called by TCRdb with MiXCR from the 5' RACE reads. The sample includes about 1.7 million distinct CDR3 sequences, 25% to 30% seen only once; the top ten take roughly 8%. This CDR3 contains 16 residues. From germline, CDR1 is LGHNA and CDR2 YNFKEQ. V shed 0 bases, J shed 6 bases, and the junction held 8 bases outside the gene matches.

The sample comprised blood. The chain recombines TRBV4-2 with TRBJ2-7; 10 bases match TRBD2. The clonotype originates from a woman aged 30 to 39 in good health. The CDR3 spells CASSQDLAGVLSEQYF. The CDR3 DNA reads as TGTGCCAGCAGCCAAGACCTAGCGGGAGTGTTGAGCGAGCAGTACTTC.